The clone carrying this T cell receptor beta chain turned up a few times. The data are from a study of T cells in Graves' hyperthyroidism and ophthalmopathy. Each ophthalmopathy patient scored at least 3 on the Clinical Activity Score and at least 4 on NOSPECS grade, with duration under 3 months. Investigators excluded patients with uncontrolled infection, other autoimmune disease, pregnancy or lactation. This sample holds PBMCs from roughly 10 ml fresh peripheral blood. The CDR3 regions of TCR beta were amplified from RNA transcripts. Using the HTBI primer set, a first-round RT-PCR was run on the TCR CDR3. TCRdb re-derived calls from the multiplex PCR reads in MiXCR, one entry per CDR3 protein. Of some 490,000 distinct CDR3 sequences listed, under 25% were seen once; the top ten hold roughly 49%. The clonotype originates from a woman in her 70s with Graves' ophthalmopathy. Sequences were obtained from blood.

The CDR3 DNA sequence: TGCAGTGCTAGAGAGTCCAGCGCTCGCACAGATACGCAGTATTTT. Translating gives CSARESSARTDTQYF. The chain combines TRBV20-1 with TRBJ2-3; D gene uncertain. V was shortened by 0 bases and J by 1 base, with 11 bases between the two germline ends. This CDR3 contains 15 residues. Germline CDR1 is DFQATT and CDR2 is SNEGSKA (reference sequence).